These T cell receptor beta chains were read from a single sample in a study of T-cell reconstitution after alpha-beta-depleted transplantation in children. TCRdb re-derived calls from the PCR reads in MiXCR, one entry per CDR3 protein. This table holds fewer than 400,000 distinct CDR3 sequences, approximately 20% found once. Sample: PBMCs from the stem cell graft donor, taken from the stem cell graft. The receptor set was obtained from a human donor who donated a stem cell graft to a child with acute myeloid leukemia. Each CDR3 is given with its conserved first and last residue. Each record gives: V gene, J gene, D gene, clone size, CDR3 protein, CDR3 DNA. A D gene is named only where the DNA matches it firmly. Not every row has a clone size; where given, it reads once, few, many or a size class.

TRBV6-5	TRBJ2-7	.	many	CASSYSGRAEQYF	TGTGCCAGCAGTTACTCGGGCAGGGCCGAGCAGTACTTC
TRBV24-1	TRBJ2-5	.	many	CATSDVQETQYF	TGTGCCACCAGTGATGTTCAAGAGACCCAGTACTTC
TRBV15	TRBJ1-2	TRBD1	many	CATSTGDSYGYTF	TGTGCCACCAGCACGGGGGACAGCTATGGCTACACCTTC
TRBV12-3/TRBV12-4	TRBJ1-6	.	many	CASSFGPGVNSPLHF	TGTGCCAGCAGTTTTGGGCCAGGGGTTAATTCACCCCTCCACTTT
TRBV6-2/TRBV6-3	TRBJ2-3	TRBD2	.	CATNDGDHSGYTDTQYF	TGTGCCACCAACGACGGGGATCATAGCGGGTACACAGATACGCAGTATTTT
TRBV4-1	TRBJ1-3	.	.	CASSQAGTHNSGNTIYF	TGCGCCAGCAGCCAAGCGGGAACGCATAACTCTGGAAACACCATATATTTT
TRBV12-3/TRBV12-4	TRBJ1-3	.	few	CASSVLNTIYF	TGTGCCAGCAGTGTCCTGAACACCATATATTTT
TRBV29-1	TRBJ2-5	TRBD2	few	CSVGPSGGRETQYF	TGCAGCGTCGGACCTAGCGGGGGGAGAGAGACCCAGTACTTC
TRBV7-3	TRBJ1-1	.	few	CASSSKAGNTEAFF	TGTGCCAGCAGCTCCAAAGCAGGGAACACTGAAGCTTTCTTT
TRBV5-1	TRBJ1-1	TRBD1	.	CASSGQGANTEAFF	TGCGCCAGCAGCGGACAGGGGGCGAACACTGAAGCTTTCTTT